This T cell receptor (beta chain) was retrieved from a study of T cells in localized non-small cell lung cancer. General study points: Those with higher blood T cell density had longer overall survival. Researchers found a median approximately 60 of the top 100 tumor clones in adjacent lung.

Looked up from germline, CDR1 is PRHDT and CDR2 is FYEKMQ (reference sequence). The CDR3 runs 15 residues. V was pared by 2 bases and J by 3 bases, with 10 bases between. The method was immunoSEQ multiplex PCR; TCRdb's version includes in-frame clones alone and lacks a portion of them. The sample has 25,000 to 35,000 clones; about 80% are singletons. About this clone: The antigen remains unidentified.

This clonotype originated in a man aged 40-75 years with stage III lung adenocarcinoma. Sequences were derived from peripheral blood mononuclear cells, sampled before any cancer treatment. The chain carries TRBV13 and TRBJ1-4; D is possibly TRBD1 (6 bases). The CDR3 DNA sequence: TGTGCCAGCAGCTTAAGGGGGGCAGCTAATGAAAAACTGTTTTTT. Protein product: CASSLRGAANEKLFF.